The 17 T cell receptor beta chains reported below all come from one sample, sequenced in a study of T-cell reconstitution after alpha-beta-depleted transplantation in children. Preparing the TCRbeta library involved the use of unique molecular identifiers. MiXCR, run by TCRdb on the PCR reads, gives a single entry per CDR3 protein. Among 200,000 to 300,000 distinct CDR3 sequences listed, roughly 25% were seen once. Source: PBMCs, mostly from graft donor cells, taken 360 days after TCRalphabeta/CD19-depleted stem cell transplant. Every receptor here comes from a female patient aged 2-9 years who had a stem cell transplant for congenital amegakaryocytic thrombocytopenia, so the T cells may come from the graft donor.

V gene TRBV7-6 combines with J gene TRBJ1-2; TRBD1 matches at 7 bases. The CDR3 covers 13 residues. Looked up from germline, CDR1 is SGHVS and CDR2 is FNYEAQ. V shed 4 bases and J 7 bases; nucleotides not matched to a gene: 6. For the CDR3, the DNA is TGTGCCAGCAGCTATACAGGGGCTGGTGGCTACACCTTC. Residues: CASSYTGAGGYTF.

This chain links TRBV6-1 with TRBJ1-6, with D unclear. From germline, CDR1 is MNHNS and CDR2 SASEGT. The CDR3 covers 13 residues. V lost 0 bases and J 12 bases, leaving 9 bases between the germline ends. CDR3 loop: CASSEAFGLPLHF. Here the CDR3 DNA reads TGTGCCAGCAGTGAAGCTTTCGGTCTACCCCTCCACTTT.

The V call is TRBV4-1, the J call TRBJ2-1, with D possibly being TRBD2 (6 bases). This CDR3 region has 18 residues. Germline V gene data show CDR1 as MGHRA and CDR2 as YSYEKL. V was trimmed by 1 base and J by 9 bases, leaving 25 bases between them. The CDR3 loop reads CASSQGGYLVAEGSEQFF. CDR3 DNA sequence: TGCGCCAGCAGCCAAGGGGGATACCTGGTAGCGGAGGGCAGTGAGCAGTTCTTC.

CDR3 sequence (DNA): TGCGCCAGCAGCCAAGAGGGACAGCTTGGGACTGAAGCTTTCTTT. Protein sequence: CASSQEGQLGTEAFF. The V gene is TRBV4-1, the J gene TRBJ1-1; 7 bases match TRBD1. This CDR3 region has 15 residues. Germline loops: CDR1 MGHRA, CDR2 YSYEKL. The J segment lost 5 bases and the V segment lost 0 bases, leaving 6 bases of the junction unmatched.

The gene calls are TRBV25-1 and TRBJ2-7; D unclear. Between the trimmed V and J ends, which lost 7 bases and 5 bases, there was a span of 15 bases. This CDR3 has 13 residues. CDR1 is MGHDK and CDR2 is SYGVNS in the germline V gene. In DNA form, the CDR3 reads TGTGCCAGCATGGCCCCCAACAGCCACGAGCAGTACTTC. Its protein is CASMAPNSHEQYF.

The chain recombines TRBV2 with TRBJ2-7; D gene uncertain. V gave up 6 bases and J gave up 2 bases, with 17 bases separating them. This CDR3 spans 15 amino acids. The germline CDR1 and CDR2 sequences are SNHLY and FYNNEI. In DNA form, the CDR3 reads TGTGCCAGCAGCCCCCCGGCAGGTGTCCCCTACGAGCAGTACTTC. This encodes CASSPPAGVPYEQYF. The full variable domain, in which reference TRBV2 and TRBJ2-7 provide the parts outside the CDR3, is EPEVTQTPSHQVTQMGQEVILRCVPISNHLYFYWYRQILGQKVEFLVSFYNNEISEKSEIFDDQFSVERPDGSNFTLKIRSTKLEDSAMYFCASSPPAGVPYEQYFGPGTRLTVT.

The J gene is TRBJ2-7, the V gene TRBV29-1; perhaps TRBD2 as D (6 bases). The CDR3 runs to 14 residues. V shed 0 bases and J shed 6 bases, with 15 bases lying between them. Looked up from germline, CDR1 is SQVTM and CDR2 is ANQGSEA. Here the CDR3 DNA reads TGCAGCGTTGAAGATCAGGAGGGAGAGGCCGAGCAGTACTTC. It is translated as CSVEDQEGEAEQYF.

This clonotype has just a few counts. The gene calls are TRBV5-1 and TRBJ2-5, with D possibly matching TRBD2 (5 bases). Looked up from germline, CDR1 is SGHRS and CDR2 is YFSETQ. Trimming shortened V by 1 base and J by 2 bases, and 9 bases separated the two germline ends. This CDR3 contains 14 residues. CDR3 region: CASSLSREQETQYF. The CDR3 bases are TGCGCCAGCAGCTTGAGTAGGGAGCAAGAGACCCAGTACTTC.

This clonotype has a count of ten or more. The chain joins TRBV29-1 to TRBJ2-7; D unclear. Per germline, CDR1 SQVTM and CDR2 ANQGSEA. V lost 6 bases and J lost 6, with 12 bases in between. The CDR3 length is 11 residues. CDR3 loop: CSVELGFEQYF. CDR3 nucleotide sequence: TGCAGCGTCGAACTCGGGTTCGAGCAGTACTTC.

This clonotype was detected only a few times. This rearrangement joins TRBV24-1 to TRBJ2-7; TRBD1 is a possible D gene (6 bases). The V end was cut by 7 bases, the J end by 5 bases, with 17 bases between. The CDR3 covers 14 residues. Germline V gene data show CDR1 as KGHDR and CDR2 as SFDVKD. The CDR3 is CATSYSGASDEQYF. The CDR3 DNA reads TGTGCCACCAGCTACTCAGGGGCTTCCGACGAGCAGTACTTC.

This clonotype has just a few counts. The chain employs TRBV12-3 or TRBV12-4 and TRBJ2-1, with D perhaps matching TRBD2 (5 bases). Trimming cost V 3 bases and J 2 bases, with 5 bases left between them. The CDR3 extends over 13 amino acids. Here the CDR3 DNA reads TGTGCCAGCAGTTTCGGGGCCTACAATGAGCAGTTCTTC. Amino acids: CASSFGAYNEQFF.

This clonotype was detected a few times. As DNA, the CDR3 is TGTGCCAGCAGCGGGCCGGGACTTTCCACAGATACGCAGTATTTT. Translated: CASSGPGLSTDTQYF. The chain is built from TRBV9 and TRBJ2-3, with a weak D call TRBD2 (6 bases). CDR1 and CDR2 (germline): SGDLS, YYNGEE. The CDR3 sequence is 15 residues long. V dropped 3 bases and J dropped 2 bases, with 13 bases sitting between them.

This clonotype has at least ten counts. V is TRBV12-3 or TRBV12-4 and J is TRBJ2-3; 11 positions agree with TRBD1. V dropped 3 bases and J dropped 5; count of bases not matched to a gene: 1. This CDR3 has 14 residues. The CDR3 bases are TGTGCCAGCAGTTTTGGGACAGGGGGAGATACGCAGTATTTT. Encoded protein: CASSFGTGGDTQYF.

The gene calls are TRBV7-2 and TRBJ2-2; no definite D call. CDR3 length: 15 residues. Germline CDR1 and CDR2: SGHTA and FQGNSA. The V end lost 4 bases, the J end lost 3 bases, and 12 bases lay between the germline ends. CDR3 in DNA: TGTGCCAGCAGCTCGATCCTTACCTACACCGGGGAGCTGTTTTTT. This gives the protein CASSSILTYTGELFF.

This rearrangement joins TRBV28 to TRBJ2-7; D may correspond to TRBD1 or TRBD2 (5 bases each). The germline V gene encodes CDR1 MDHEN and CDR2 SYDVKM. The CDR3 spans 17 residues. V shed 6 bases and J shed 4 bases, with 25 bases lying between them. In nucleotides, the CDR3 is TGTGCCAGCAGCCCTCCCGGGGTTATCAGGGATGGGTACGAGCAGTACTTC. This sequence encodes CASSPPGVIRDGYEQYF.

This clonotype was counted a few times. The chain is built from TRBV6-1 and TRBJ2-3; D remains ambiguous. Trimming pared 6 bases from V and 2 bases from J, leaving 9 bases between. Germline values: CDR1 MNHNS, CDR2 SASEGT. This CDR3 contains 13 residues. The CDR3 nucleotides are TGTGCCAGCAGCAGACCCCACACAGATACGCAGTATTTT. It is translated as CASSRPHTDTQYF.

This sequence joins TRBV20-1 and TRBJ2-1; D unclear. CDR1 and CDR2 (germline): DFQATT, SNEGSKA (reference sequence). V dropped 6 bases and J dropped 8 bases, with 20 bases sitting between them. The CDR3 extends over 14 amino acids. The CDR3 region has the DNA TGCAGTGCCCCACTCATAGGTCGGTTCTATGAGCAGTTCTTC. Amino acids: CSAPLIGRFYEQFF.